What follows are 30 T cell receptor beta chains derived from one specimen sequenced in a study of CD8 T cells in Susac syndrome. It was with random hexamers that roughly 0.45 to 1 ug RNA was reverse transcribed. One entry per CDR3 protein, called by TCRdb with MiXCR from the immunoSEQ multiplex PCR reads. The table lists about 180,000 distinct CDR3 sequences, 85% to 95% of them singletons. The specimen was CD4+ T cells from PBMCs. These receptors were obtained from a human donor with Susac syndrome.

This chain joins TRBV2 and TRBJ2-3, with 9 bases lining up with TRBD2. The CDR3 loop spans 15 amino acids. J was trimmed by 4 bases and V by 5 bases; bases with no gene match: 7. Germline lookup yields CDR1 SNHLY and CDR2 FYNNEI. CDR3 DNA: TGTGCCAGCAGTTGGGGAGCGGGGGGCGCAGATACGCAGTATTTT. Protein product: CASSWGAGGADTQYF.

The rearrangement joins TRBV5-4 to TRBJ2-1, with 8 bases identical to TRBD2. Trimming removed 3 bases from V and 3 bases from J; junction bases left unmatched: 5. CDR1 is SGHNT, CDR2 YYREEE, per germline (reference sequence). The CDR3 runs 15 residues. Here the CDR3 DNA reads TGTGCCAGCAGCTCCTACGGGGGGGACTACAATGAGCAGTTCTTC. Its translation: CASSSYGGDYNEQFF.

The V call is TRBV20-1, the J call TRBJ2-7; D is possibly TRBD1 (6 bases). The CDR3 is made up of 16 amino acids. The germline V and J ends were trimmed by 1 base and 6 bases, with 22 bases remaining between them. Germline CDR1 is DFQATT and CDR2 is SNEGSKA (reference sequence). Here the CDR3 DNA reads TGCAGTGCTAGAGTCCGTGGTGCAGGGGTTGACGGCGAGCAGTACTTC. Its translation: CSARVRGAGVDGEQYF.

The chain joins TRBV7-2 to TRBJ2-5; 7 bases fit TRBD1. Losses at the gene ends were 5 bases for V and 5 bases for J; bases not matched to a gene: 14. The germline V gene encodes CDR1 SGHTA and CDR2 FQGNSA. CDR3 length equals 16 residues. The CDR3 DNA sequence: TGTGCCAGCAGCCCCCGGACAGGAGGAGTTTGGGAGACCCAGTACTTC. Residues: CASSPRTGGVWETQYF. Full variable domain (outside the CDR3, taken from reference TRBV7-2 and TRBJ2-5): GAGVSQSPSNKVTEKGKDVELRCDPISGHTALYWYRQSLGQGLEFLIYFQGNSAPDKSGLPSDRFSAERTGGSVSTLTIQRTQQEDSAVYLCASSPRTGGVWETQYFGPGTRLLVL.

J is TRBJ1-5 and V is TRBV3-1; D is ambiguous. V was cut by 0 bases and J by 13 bases, with 13 bases left in between. The CDR3 consists of 13 residues. Germline assignment: CDR1 LGHDT and CDR2 YNNKEL (reference sequence). The CDR3 DNA follows: TGTGCCAGCAGCCAAGATCCGGGTGCTTCTCAGCATTTT. This codes for CASSQDPGASQHF.

The V call is TRBV7-9, the J call TRBJ1-2; D gene ambiguous. Per germline, CDR1 SEHNR and CDR2 FQNEAQ (reference sequence). V lost 3 bases to trimming and J lost 7 bases, with 3 bases between them. The CDR3 runs to 10 residues. Here the CDR3 reads CASSLTGYTF. Here the CDR3 DNA reads TGTGCCAGCAGCTTGACTGGCTACACCTTC.

CDR3 DNA sequence: TGCAGTGCAGCACGCCGGGACTTAGTGGGTGAAAAACTGTTTTTT. This translates into CSAARRDLVGEKLFF. This chain uses TRBV20-1 with TRBJ1-4, with D perhaps TRBD1 (5 bases). The CDR3 totals 15 residues. Germline V gives CDR1 DFQATT, CDR2 SNEGSKA (reference sequence). The ends were cut back, 6 bases at V and 7 bases at J, with 21 bases in the middle.

The chain carries TRBV5-4 and TRBJ1-6, with TRBD1 matching over 7 bases. Per germline, CDR1 SGHNT and CDR2 YYREEE (reference sequence). The CDR3 consists of 15 residues. With 3 bases clipped from V and 5 bases from J, the junction kept 5 bases outside the gene matches. CDR3 sequence: CASSSPDRDNSPLHF. Written as DNA, the CDR3 is TGTGCCAGCAGCTCACCCGACAGGGATAATTCACCCCTCCACTTT.

This chain links TRBV20-1 with TRBJ2-2; TRBD2 aligns across 7 bases. V gave up 0 bases and J gave up 6 bases; unmatched junction bases: 10. Germline CDR1 DFQATT, CDR2 SNEGSKA (reference sequence). This CDR3 region has 16 residues. The CDR3 nucleotides read TGCAGTGCTAGAGATCTCAGCGGGGTCAACGCCGGGGAGCTGTTTTTT. This gives the protein CSARDLSGVNAGELFF.

The rearrangement uses TRBV3-1 and TRBJ2-5; 7 nucleotides line up with TRBD1. Germline CDR1 is LGHDT and CDR2 is YNNKEL (reference sequence). V shed 3 bases and J 2 bases; nucleotides not matched to a gene: 3. This CDR3 contains 14 residues. As DNA, the CDR3 is TGTGCCAGCAGCCACAAGACAGGGCAAGAGACCCAGTACTTC. Its translation: CASSHKTGQETQYF.

The rearrangement joins TRBV20-1 to TRBJ2-7; 7 bases map to TRBD2. V shed 3 bases and J 6 bases; nucleotides not matched to a gene: 5. Germline CDR1 and CDR2: DFQATT and SNEGSKA (reference sequence). This CDR3 has 12 amino acids. The CDR3 loop is CSARGSGGEQYF. The CDR3, as DNA: TGCAGTGCTAGGGGATCGGGGGGCGAGCAGTACTTC.

This clonotype was recorded only once. CDR3 in DNA: TGTGCCAGCAGCCCCCGACAGGGGGCAGAAGGGGGAGCTTTCTTT. It codes for CASSPRQGAEGGAFF. The V and J genes are TRBV3-1 and TRBJ1-1; TRBD1 matches 10 bases. Germline loops: CDR1 LGHDT, CDR2 YNNKEL (reference sequence). V trimming: 4 bases; J trimming: 10 bases; junction bases outside the gene matches: 12. The CDR3 has 15 amino acids.

J is TRBJ2-5 and V is TRBV7-2; D is unresolved. The CDR3 extends over 15 amino acids. Germline V gives CDR1 SGHTA, CDR2 FQGNSA. V dropped 0 bases and J dropped 5 bases, with 13 bases sitting between them. The CDR3 sequence: CASSLALANGETQYF. CDR3 DNA sequence: TGTGCCAGCAGCTTAGCGCTGGCAAACGGGGAGACCCAGTACTTC.

This clonotype was seen once. The V gene is TRBV10-3, the J gene TRBJ1-2; no definite D call. From germline, CDR1 is ENHRY and CDR2 SYGVKD. V lost 3 bases and J lost 2, with 7 bases in between. The CDR3 consists of 13 residues. For the CDR3, the DNA is TGTGCCATCAGTGAAGGTGGAAACTATGGCTACACCTTC. Protein: CAISEGGNYGYTF.

A single count supports this clonotype. V gene TRBV5-1 combines with J gene TRBJ1-3, with unresolved D. The CDR3 runs 13 residues. CDR1 and CDR2 (germline): SGHRS, YFSETQ. V lost 1 base and J 8 bases, leaving 10 bases between the germline ends. CDR3 nucleotides: TGCGCCAGCAGCTTGCAAGGGTCGGACACCATATATTTT. Amino acids: CASSLQGSDTIYF.

The V and J genes are TRBV7-2 and TRBJ2-2; no clear D. The CDR3 consists of 15 residues. Germline CDR1 and CDR2: SGHTA and FQGNSA. V was cut by 0 bases and J by 0 bases, with 5 bases left in between. CDR3 residues: CASSLAAANTGELFF. The CDR3, as DNA: TGTGCCAGCAGCTTAGCCGCCGCGAACACCGGGGAGCTGTTTTTT.

The J gene is TRBJ2-5, the V gene TRBV5-1; D might be TRBD1 (5 bases). Per the germline V gene, CDR1 is SGHRS and CDR2 is YFSETQ. The CDR3 length is 15 residues. V lost 4 bases to trimming and J lost 7 bases, with 20 bases between them. This CDR3 reads CASSAAPGSLRTQYF. The DNA for the CDR3 is TGCGCCAGCAGCGCGGCGCCAGGGTCCCTCCGGACCCAGTACTTC.

V gene TRBV29-1 combines with J gene TRBJ2-5; D is unresolved. CDR1 SQVTM and CDR2 ANQGSEA come from the germline V gene. V was shortened by 5 bases and J by 2 bases, with 6 bases between the two germline ends. The CDR3 totals 11 residues. Here the CDR3 reads CSVNRQETQYF. CDR3 in DNA: TGCAGCGTTAATCGGCAAGAGACCCAGTACTTC.

This clonotype was recorded only once. The chain employs TRBV2 and TRBJ2-5, with D perhaps TRBD1 or TRBD2 (5 bases each). From germline, CDR1 is SNHLY and CDR2 FYNNEI. Trimming left V 4 bases short and J 3 bases short, with 12 bases between. CDR3 size: 14 residues. The CDR3 reads CASSAGAIEETQYF. The CDR3 DNA follows: TGTGCCAGCAGTGCCGGGGCTATCGAAGAGACCCAGTACTTC.

This clonotype was picked up a small number of times. This chain connects TRBV18 to TRBJ1-5; D is ambiguous. This CDR3 region has 13 residues. Germline loops: CDR1 KGHSH, CDR2 LQKENI. Trimming pared 6 bases from V and 5 bases from J, leaving 11 bases between. The CDR3 loop reads CASSPGLDQPQHF. The DNA of the CDR3 is TGTGCCAGCTCCCCTGGGTTAGATCAGCCCCAGCATTTT.

The gene calls are TRBV20-1 and TRBJ2-3, with D hard to call. The CDR3 runs to 13 residues. Deletions cut 2 bases from V and 5 bases from J, with 11 bases between. The germline V gene encodes CDR1 DFQATT and CDR2 SNEGSKA (reference sequence). CDR3 coding DNA: TGCAGTGCTAGATTGGTAGCAGTAGATACGCAGTATTTT. It is translated as CSARLVAVDTQYF.

The chain is built from TRBV6-6 and TRBJ1-6, with no clear D. Trimming removed 2 bases at V and 5 bases at J, with 7 bases between. This CDR3 region has 14 residues. CDR1 is MNHNY, CDR2 SVGAGI, per germline (reference sequence). CDR3 DNA sequence: TGTGCCAGCAGTTACGGGAATGATAATTCACCCCTCCACTTT. Amino acids: CASSYGNDNSPLHF.

The V call is TRBV6-2 or TRBV6-3, the J call TRBJ1-5; 7 nucleotides agree with TRBD1. The CDR3 totals 13 residues. Germline V gene lookup returns CDR1 MNHEY and CDR2 SVGEGT. J was trimmed by 7 bases and V by 5 bases; bases with no gene match: 5. This CDR3 reads CASSRQGLQPQHF. CDR3 coding DNA: TGTGCCAGCAGTCGACAGGGCCTCCAGCCCCAGCATTTT.

The V call is TRBV30, the J call TRBJ1-4; TRBD1 matches 7 bases. The V segment lost 0 bases and the J segment 11 bases; nucleotides outside the gene matches: 9. CDR1 is GTSNPN and CDR2 is SVGIG in the germline V gene (reference sequence). This CDR3 is 14 amino acids long. CDR3 DNA sequence: TGTGCCTGGAGTGTAAGAGACAGGGCAAGGAAACTGTTTTTT. Translated: CAWSVRDRARKLFF.

This clonotype appeared a single time. This chain links TRBV9 with TRBJ2-1, with TRBD1 matching over 8 bases. The CDR3 length is 15 residues. Germline lookup yields CDR1 SGDLS and CDR2 YYNGEE. The V segment lost 3 bases and the J segment 0 bases; nucleotides outside the gene matches: 2. CDR3 region: CASSGQGSSYNEQFF. The CDR3 bases are TGTGCCAGCAGCGGACAGGGGAGCTCCTACAATGAGCAGTTCTTC.

The chain joins TRBV20-1 to TRBJ1-5, with D possibly being TRBD1 (5 bases). Germline V gives CDR1 DFQATT, CDR2 SNEGSKA (reference sequence). The CDR3 spans 14 residues. Trimming pared 6 bases from V and 4 bases from J, leaving 16 bases between. CDR3 sequence: CSARPGGNNQPQHF. The CDR3 DNA follows: TGCAGTGCCCGCCCGGGGGGTAATAATCAGCCCCAGCATTTT.

The chain carries TRBV20-1 and TRBJ2-7, with D possibly matching TRBD2 (5 bases). Looked up from germline, CDR1 is DFQATT and CDR2 is SNEGSKA (reference sequence). The CDR3 extends over 14 amino acids. V was clipped by 6 bases and J by 4 bases, with 19 bases between them. In nucleotides, the CDR3 is TGCAGTGCAGCGCGGGTTTATACTGGGTACGAGCAGTACTTC. Translated: CSAARVYTGYEQYF.

V gene TRBV5-4 combines with J gene TRBJ1-1; D is possibly TRBD1 (6 bases). The V gene's germline CDR1 is SGHNT and CDR2 YYREEE (reference sequence). The CDR3 has 15 residues. V lost 1 base to trimming and J lost 1 base, with 11 bases between them. The CDR3 protein is CASSLNRERNTEAFF. The CDR3 coding sequence is TGTGCCAGCAGCTTGAACAGGGAGAGGAACACTGAAGCTTTCTTT.

This clonotype was counted once. The rearrangement links TRBV2 to TRBJ2-3, with 10 bases that match TRBD1. V gave up 4 bases and J gave up 1 base; unmatched junction bases: 5. The CDR3 is made up of 16 amino acids. Germline-derived CDR1 and CDR2 are SNHLY and FYNNEI. The CDR3 DNA reads as TGTGCCAGCAGTGCGAGGACAGGGGGACGCACAGATACGCAGTATTTT. The encoded protein is CASSARTGGRTDTQYF.

The gene calls are TRBV5-1 and TRBJ2-3; unclear D gene. V lost 0 bases, J lost 2 bases, and 10 bases lay in between. Per the germline V gene, CDR1 is SGHRS and CDR2 is YFSETQ. The CDR3 length is 15 residues. The CDR3 region has the DNA TGCGCCAGCAGCTTGGCCGTCGAGCCCACAGATACGCAGTATTTT. Translated, it gives CASSLAVEPTDTQYF.